A selection of T cell receptor beta chains follows, all from one sample in a study of blood T cell repertoires in COVID-19. Clones were read by immunoSEQ multiplex PCR, and TCRdb kept only the in-frame ones, dropping some. Here the sample spans approximately 380,000 clones, 85% being singletons. Sequenced input: peripheral blood. The receptors come from a woman under 30 with acute or convalescent COVID-19. CDR3s include the opening cysteine and the closing phenylalanine or tryptophan. The D gene is left open where the match is weak. A row's size may be missing; if present it is once, few, many or a size class.

clone_size d_call j_call v_call cdr3_aa cdr3_nt
NA NA TRBJ1-1 TRBV4-2 CASSQETGEAFF TGTGCCAGCAGCCAAGAAACAGGTGAAGCTTTCTTT
once NA TRBJ2-7 TRBV2 CASSTGGYYEQYF TGTGCCAGCAGTACGGGGGGCTATTACGAGCAGTACTTC
once TRBD1 TRBJ1-5 TRBV2 CASSQGEDLPQHF TGTGCCAGCAGCCAGGGGGAAGATCTGCCCCAGCATTTT
once TRBD1 TRBJ2-7 TRBV7-7 CASSQGQGNPYEQYF TGTGCCAGCAGCCAGGGACAGGGGAACCCCTACGAGCAGTACTTC
NA NA TRBJ2-2 TRBV9 CASSSSATGELFF TGTGCCAGCAGCTCTAGCGCGACCGGGGAGCTGTTTTTT
NA TRBD1 TRBJ2-7 TRBV5-6 CASSPLGQTEQYF TGTGCCAGCAGCCCTTTGGGACAGACCGAGCAGTACTTC
NA TRBD1 TRBJ2-7 TRBV9 CASSVGDSLYEQYF TGTGCCAGCAGCGTAGGGGACAGCCTCTACGAGCAGTACTTC
NA TRBD2 TRBJ2-5 TRBV28 CASHTSGSNQETQYF TGTGCCAGCCATACTAGCGGGTCTAACCAAGAGACCCAGTACTTC
NA NA TRBJ2-1 TRBV19 CATTRGYYNEQFF TGTGCCACCACCAGGGGATACTACAATGAGCAGTTCTTC
NA NA TRBJ2-7 TRBV9 CASSPFNGGSYEQYF TGTGCCAGCAGCCCGTTTAACGGGGGTTCCTACGAGCAGTACTTC
NA TRBD1 TRBJ2-7 TRBV29-1 CSVQRDSSIYEQYF TGCAGCGTTCAGAGGGACAGTTCGATTTACGAGCAGTACTTC
NA NA TRBJ2-7 TRBV9 CASSVDTGSSYEQYF TGTGCCAGCAGCGTAGATACAGGAAGCTCCTACGAGCAGTACTTC
NA TRBD1 TRBJ2-1 TRBV5-8 CASSLADRGNEQFF TGTGCCAGCAGCTTGGCAGACAGGGGCAATGAGCAGTTCTTC
NA NA TRBJ1-5 TRBV19 CASSISSGDQPQHF TGTGCCAGTAGTATATCTAGCGGGGATCAGCCCCAGCATTTT
NA NA TRBJ2-2 TRBV10-3 CAIEAVTMGELFF TGTGCCATCGAAGCGGTTACCATGGGGGAGCTGTTTTTT
once NA TRBJ2-5 TRBV14 CASSLTREAETQYF TGTGCCAGCAGCCTTACCCGGGAAGCAGAGACCCAGTACTTC
NA TRBD1 TRBJ1-2 TRBV19 CASSRQGALGYTF TGTGCCAGTAGCAGACAGGGGGCTCTTGGCTACACCTTC
NA NA TRBJ2-7 TRBV6-2/TRBV6-3 CASSYHGGRTYEQYF TGTGCCAGCAGTTATCACGGGGGGCGTACGTACGAGCAGTACTTC